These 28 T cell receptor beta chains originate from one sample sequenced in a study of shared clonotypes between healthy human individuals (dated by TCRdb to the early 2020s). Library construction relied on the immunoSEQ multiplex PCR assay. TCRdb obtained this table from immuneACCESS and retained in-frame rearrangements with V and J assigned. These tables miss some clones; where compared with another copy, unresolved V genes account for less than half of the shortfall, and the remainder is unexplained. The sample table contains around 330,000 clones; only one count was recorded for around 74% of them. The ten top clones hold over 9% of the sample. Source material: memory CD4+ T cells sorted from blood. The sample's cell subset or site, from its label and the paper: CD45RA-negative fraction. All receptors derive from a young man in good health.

The DNA for the CDR3 is TGCGCCAGCAGCTTGGCCCCGCTAGCGGGAGGTGTCAATGAGCAGTTCTTC. Protein sequence: CASSLAPLAGGVNEQFF. This chain uses TRBV5-1 with TRBJ2-1, with TRBD2 identical over 11 bases. The CDR3 is 17 residues long. J lost 6 bases, V lost 0 bases, and 8 bases had no gene match. The germline gives CDR1 SGHRS, CDR2 YFSETQ.

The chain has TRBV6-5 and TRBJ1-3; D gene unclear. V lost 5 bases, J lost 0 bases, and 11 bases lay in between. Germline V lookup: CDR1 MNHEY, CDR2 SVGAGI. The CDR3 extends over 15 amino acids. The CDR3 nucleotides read TGTGCCAGCAGTCGGGCTTCGTCCTCTGGAAACACCATATATTTT. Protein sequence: CASSRASSSGNTIYF.

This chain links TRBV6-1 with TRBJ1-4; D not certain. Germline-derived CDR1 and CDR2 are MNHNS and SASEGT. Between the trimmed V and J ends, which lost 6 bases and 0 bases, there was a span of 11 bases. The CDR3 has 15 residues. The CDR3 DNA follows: TGTGCCAGCAGGAAGGACGGGGCAACTAATGAAAAACTGTTTTTT. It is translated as CASRKDGATNEKLFF.

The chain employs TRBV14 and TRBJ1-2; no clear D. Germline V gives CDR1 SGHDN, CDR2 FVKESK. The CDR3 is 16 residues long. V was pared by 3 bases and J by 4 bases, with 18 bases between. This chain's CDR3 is CASSHPGTPPFYGYTF. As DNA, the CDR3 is TGTGCCAGCAGCCATCCGGGAACCCCGCCCTTCTATGGCTACACCTTC.

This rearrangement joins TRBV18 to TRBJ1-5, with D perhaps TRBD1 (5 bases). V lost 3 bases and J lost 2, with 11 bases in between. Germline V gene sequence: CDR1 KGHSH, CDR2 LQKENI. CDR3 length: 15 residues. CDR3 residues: CASSPGDGGNQPQHF. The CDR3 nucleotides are TGTGCCAGCTCACCTGGGGACGGAGGCAATCAGCCCCAGCATTTT.

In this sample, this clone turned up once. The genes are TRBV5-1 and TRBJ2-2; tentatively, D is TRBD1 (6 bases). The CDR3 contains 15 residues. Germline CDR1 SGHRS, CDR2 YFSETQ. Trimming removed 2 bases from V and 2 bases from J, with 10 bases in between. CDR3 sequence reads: CASSLLQGNTGELFF. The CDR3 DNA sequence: TGCGCCAGCAGCTTATTACAGGGTAACACCGGGGAGCTGTTTTTT.

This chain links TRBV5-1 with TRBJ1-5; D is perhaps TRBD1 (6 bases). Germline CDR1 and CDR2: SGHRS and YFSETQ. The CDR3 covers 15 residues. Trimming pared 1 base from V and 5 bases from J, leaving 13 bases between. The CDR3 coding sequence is TGCGCCAGCAGCTTGTTGGGGGGCACGGATCAGCCCCAGCATTTT. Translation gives CASSLLGGTDQPQHF. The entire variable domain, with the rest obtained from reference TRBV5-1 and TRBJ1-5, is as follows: KAGVTQTPRYLIKTRGQQVTLSCSPISGHRSVSWYQQTPGQGLQFLFEYFSETQRNKGNFPGRFSGRQFSNSRSEMNVSTLELGDSALYLCASSLLGGTDQPQHFGDGTRLSIL.

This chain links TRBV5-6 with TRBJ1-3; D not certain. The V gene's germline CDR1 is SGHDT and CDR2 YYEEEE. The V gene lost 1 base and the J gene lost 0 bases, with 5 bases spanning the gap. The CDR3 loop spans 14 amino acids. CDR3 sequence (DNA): TGTGCCAGCAGCTTGATGAGCTCTGGAAACACCATATATTTT. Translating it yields CASSLMSSGNTIYF.

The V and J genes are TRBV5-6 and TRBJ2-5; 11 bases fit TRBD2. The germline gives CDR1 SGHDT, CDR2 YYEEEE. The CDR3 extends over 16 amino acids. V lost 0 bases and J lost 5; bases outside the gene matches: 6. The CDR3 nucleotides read TGTGCCAGCAGCTTGGACCTAGCGGGAGGTACGGAGACCCAGTACTTC. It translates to CASSLDLAGGTETQYF.

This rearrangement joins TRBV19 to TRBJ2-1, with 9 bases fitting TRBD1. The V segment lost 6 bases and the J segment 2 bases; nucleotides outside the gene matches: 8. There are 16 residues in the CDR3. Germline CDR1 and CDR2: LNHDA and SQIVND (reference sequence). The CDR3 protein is CASSFPGTGTYNEQFF. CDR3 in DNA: TGTGCCAGTAGCTTCCCCGGGACAGGGACCTACAATGAGCAGTTCTTC.

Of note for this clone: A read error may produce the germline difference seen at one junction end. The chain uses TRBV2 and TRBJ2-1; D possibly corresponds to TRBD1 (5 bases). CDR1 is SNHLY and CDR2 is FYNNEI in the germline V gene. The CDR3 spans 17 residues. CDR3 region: CASSEGVGRRILNEQFF. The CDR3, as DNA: TGTGCCAGCAGCGAAGGGGTAGGCAGGCGAATTTTGAATGAGCAGTTCTTC.

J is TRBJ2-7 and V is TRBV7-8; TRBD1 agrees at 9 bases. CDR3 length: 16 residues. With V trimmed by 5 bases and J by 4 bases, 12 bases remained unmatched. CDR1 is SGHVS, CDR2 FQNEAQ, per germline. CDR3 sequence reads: CASSHLHGTGIYEQYF. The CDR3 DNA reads TGTGCCAGCAGCCACCTTCATGGGACAGGGATTTACGAGCAGTACTTC.

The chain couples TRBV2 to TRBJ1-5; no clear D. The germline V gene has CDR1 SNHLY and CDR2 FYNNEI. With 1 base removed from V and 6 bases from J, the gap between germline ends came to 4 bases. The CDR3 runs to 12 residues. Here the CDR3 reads CASSEGSQPQHF. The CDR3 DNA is TGTGCCAGCAGTGAAGGTTCTCAGCCCCAGCATTTT.

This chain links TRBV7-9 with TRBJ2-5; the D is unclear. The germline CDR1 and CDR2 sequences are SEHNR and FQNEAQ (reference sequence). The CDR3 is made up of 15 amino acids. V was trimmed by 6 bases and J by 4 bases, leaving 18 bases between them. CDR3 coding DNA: TGTGCCAGCAGTCAAGACATCCCCGGCGGAGAGACCCAGTACTTC. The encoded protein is CASSQDIPGGETQYF.

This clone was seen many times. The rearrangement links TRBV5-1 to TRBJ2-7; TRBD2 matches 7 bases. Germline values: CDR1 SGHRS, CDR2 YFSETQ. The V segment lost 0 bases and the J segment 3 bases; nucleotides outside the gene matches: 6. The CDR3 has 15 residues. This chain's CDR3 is CASSLAGGYLYEQYF. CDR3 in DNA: TGCGCCAGCAGCTTGGCGGGGGGATACCTCTACGAGCAGTACTTC.

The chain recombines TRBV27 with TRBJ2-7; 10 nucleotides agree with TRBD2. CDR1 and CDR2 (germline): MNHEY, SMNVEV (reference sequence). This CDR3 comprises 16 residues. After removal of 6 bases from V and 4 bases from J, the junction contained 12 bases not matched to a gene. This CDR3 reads CASSQRAGGALYEQYF. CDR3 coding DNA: TGTGCCAGCAGCCAAAGAGCGGGGGGGGCTTTATACGAGCAGTACTTC.

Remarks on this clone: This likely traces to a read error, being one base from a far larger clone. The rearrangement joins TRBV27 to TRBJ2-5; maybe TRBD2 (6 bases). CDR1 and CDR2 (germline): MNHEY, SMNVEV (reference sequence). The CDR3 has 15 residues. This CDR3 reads CASSRGMRVEEAQYF. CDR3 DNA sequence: TGTGCCAGCAGCCGCGGGATGCGGGTAGAAGAGGCCCAGTACTTC.

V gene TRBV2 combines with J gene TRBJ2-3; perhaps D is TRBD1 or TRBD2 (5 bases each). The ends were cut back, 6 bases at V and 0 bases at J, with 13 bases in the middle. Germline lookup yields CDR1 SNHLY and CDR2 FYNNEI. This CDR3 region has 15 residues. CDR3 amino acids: CASRQEVSSTDTQYF. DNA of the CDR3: TGTGCCAGCAGACAGGAGGTCTCTAGCACAGATACGCAGTATTTT.

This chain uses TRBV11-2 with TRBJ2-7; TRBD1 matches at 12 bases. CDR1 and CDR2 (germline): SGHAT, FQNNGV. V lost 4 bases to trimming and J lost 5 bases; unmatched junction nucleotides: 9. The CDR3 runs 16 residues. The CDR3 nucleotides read TGTGCCAGCAGCTCCGCCCCGGGACAGGGGGCACACGAGCAGTACTTC. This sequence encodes CASSSAPGQGAHEQYF.

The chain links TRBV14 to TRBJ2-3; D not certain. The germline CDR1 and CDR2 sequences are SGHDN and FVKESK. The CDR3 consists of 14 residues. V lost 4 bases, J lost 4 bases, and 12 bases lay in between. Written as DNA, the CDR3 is TGTGCCAGCAGCCTCCTTGGTAGGGCAGATACGCAGTATTTT. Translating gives CASSLLGRADTQYF.

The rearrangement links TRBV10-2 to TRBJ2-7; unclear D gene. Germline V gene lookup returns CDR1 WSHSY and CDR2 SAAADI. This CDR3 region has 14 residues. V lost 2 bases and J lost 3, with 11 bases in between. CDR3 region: CASSELPPLYEQYF. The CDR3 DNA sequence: TGCGCCAGCAGTGAGCTCCCCCCCCTCTACGAGCAGTACTTC.

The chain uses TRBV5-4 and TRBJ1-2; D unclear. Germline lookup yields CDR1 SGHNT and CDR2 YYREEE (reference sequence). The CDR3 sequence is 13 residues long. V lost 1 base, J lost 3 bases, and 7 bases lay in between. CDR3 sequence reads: CASSLRTDYGYTF. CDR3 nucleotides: TGTGCCAGCAGCTTGCGTACAGACTATGGCTACACCTTC.

This CDR3 reads CASSLMTDYGYTF. The CDR3 nucleotides are TGTGCCAGCAGCTTGATGACAGACTATGGCTACACCTTC. The rearrangement joins TRBV5-4 to TRBJ1-2, with D tentatively TRBD1 (5 bases). Looked up from germline, CDR1 is SGHNT and CDR2 is YYREEE (reference sequence). This CDR3 spans 13 amino acids. Trimming left V 1 base short and J 3 bases short, with 7 bases between.

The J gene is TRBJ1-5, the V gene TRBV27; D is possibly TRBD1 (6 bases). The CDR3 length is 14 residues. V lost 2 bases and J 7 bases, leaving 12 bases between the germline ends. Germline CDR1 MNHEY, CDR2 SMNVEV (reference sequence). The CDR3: CASSLARGWQPQHF. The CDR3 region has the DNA TGTGCCAGCAGTTTAGCAAGGGGGTGGCAGCCCCAGCATTTT.

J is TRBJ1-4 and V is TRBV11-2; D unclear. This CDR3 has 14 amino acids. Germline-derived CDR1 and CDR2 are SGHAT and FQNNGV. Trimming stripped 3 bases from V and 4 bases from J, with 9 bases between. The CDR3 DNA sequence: TGTGCCAGCAGCTTGAGACGGCTTAATGAAAAACTGTTTTTT. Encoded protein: CASSLRRLNEKLFF.

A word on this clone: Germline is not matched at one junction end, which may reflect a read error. CDR3 residues: CASNLAGFADTQYF. CDR3 nucleotide sequence: TGCGCCAGCAACTTGGCAGGGTTCGCAGATACGCAGTATTTT. This chain uses TRBV5-1 with TRBJ2-3, with D possibly TRBD1 on 5 matching bases. The CDR3 has 14 amino acids. The germline gives CDR1 SGHRS, CDR2 YFSETQ.

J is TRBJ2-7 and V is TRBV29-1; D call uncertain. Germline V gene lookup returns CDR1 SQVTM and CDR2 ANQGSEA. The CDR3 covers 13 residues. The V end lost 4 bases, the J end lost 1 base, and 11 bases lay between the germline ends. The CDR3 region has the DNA TGCAGCGTTGTCCGGGCCTCTTCCTACGAGCAGTACTTC. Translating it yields CSVVRASSYEQYF.

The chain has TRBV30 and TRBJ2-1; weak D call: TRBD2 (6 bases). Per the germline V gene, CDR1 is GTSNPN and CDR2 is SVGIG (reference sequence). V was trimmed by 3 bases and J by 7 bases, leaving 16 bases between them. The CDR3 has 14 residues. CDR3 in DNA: TGTGCCTGGAGAGGTTGGCGGGAACGGAATGAGCAGTTCTTC. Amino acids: CAWRGWRERNEQFF.